The 21 T cell receptor beta chains given below trace back to one sample, sequenced in a study of CD8 T cells in ankylosing spondylitis. TCRdb re-called the 5' RACE reads through MiXCR, storing one row per CDR3 protein. The sample carries roughly 700,000 distinct CDR3 sequences, 19% recorded once. Study results and limitations: A TCR beta motif of seven or eight highly homologous variants appeared characteristic of ankylosing spondylitis blood.

Their antigens are not known. The sample was blood, either unsorted or a sorted T cell fraction (not recorded which). The source is a male donor with ankylosing spondylitis.

The chain combines TRBV12-3 or TRBV12-4 with TRBJ1-6; 9 bases line up with TRBD1. The CDR3 is 15 amino acids. V was pared by 1 base and J by 7 bases, with 2 bases of the junction left unmatched. The CDR3 nucleotides are TGTGCCAGCAGTTTAGGGGGGACAGGGAATTCACCCCTCCACTTT. Translated: CASSLGGTGNSPLHF.

A remark on this clonotype: Being one base from a much bigger clone, this may be a read error. The chain links TRBV2 to TRBJ1-1; D might be TRBD1 (6 bases). The CDR3 contains 19 residues. Germline lookup yields CDR1 SNHLY and CDR2 FYNNEI. Between the trimmed V and J ends, which lost 8 bases and 6 bases, there was a span of 34 bases. CDR3 sequence reads: CASCLRYLRGQPDTSEAFF. The CDR3 coding sequence is TGTGCCAGCTGTTTACGATACTTACGTGGACAGCCCGACACATCTGAAGCTTTCTTT. Complete variable domain (other parts from reference TRBV2 and TRBJ1-1): EPEVTQTPSHQVTQMGQEVILRCVPISNHLYFYWYRQILGQKVEFLVSFYNNEISEKSEIFDDQFSVERPDGSNFTLKIRSTKLEDSAMYFCASCLRYLRGQPDTSEAFFGQGTRLTVV.

This chain links TRBV29-1 with TRBJ1-3; D may be TRBD1 (6 bases). V was trimmed by 7 bases and J by 8 bases, leaving 18 bases between them. The CDR3 runs 13 residues. Germline V lookup: CDR1 SQVTM, CDR2 ANQGSEA. CDR3 nucleotides: TGCAGCGCAACAGGGTTCGACCGGGACACCATATATTTT. Translation: CSATGFDRDTIYF.

This clonotype was detected a few times. The J gene is TRBJ2-7, the V gene TRBV6-1, with TRBD1 matching over 8 bases. The CDR3 has 13 amino acids. Germline trimming cut 5 bases from V and 6 bases from J; bases unmatched to any gene: 6. Germline CDR1 and CDR2: MNHNS and SASEGT. CDR3 residues: CASSSGGSGEQYF. The CDR3 bases are TGTGCCAGCAGTTCAGGGGGCTCAGGCGAGCAGTACTTC.

The CDR3 nucleotides are TGTGCCATCAGATCCGGGGACCCCACCTACAATGAGCAGTTCTTC. It is translated as CAIRSGDPTYNEQFF. The V gene is TRBV10-3, the J gene TRBJ2-1; D is perhaps TRBD1 or TRBD2 (5 bases each). The germline V gene encodes CDR1 ENHRY and CDR2 SYGVKD. The CDR3 runs to 15 residues. V lost 6 bases and J 2 bases, leaving 14 bases between the germline ends.

This clonotype was picked up a small number of times. CDR3: CASSQGGQGGHEQYF. CDR3 sequence (DNA): TGCGCCAGCAGCCAAGGGGGACAGGGGGGGCACGAGCAGTACTTC. The gene calls are TRBV4-1 and TRBJ2-7; 11 bases agree with TRBD1. The CDR3 length is 15 residues. The V gene end was trimmed by 1 base and the J gene end by 5 bases; junction bases not matched to a gene: 4. Germline V lookup: CDR1 MGHRA, CDR2 YSYEKL.

A few counts support this clonotype. The J gene is TRBJ2-3, the V gene TRBV7-9; D could derive from TRBD1 or TRBD2 (6 bases each). CDR1 is SEHNR and CDR2 is FQNEAQ in the germline V gene (reference sequence). The V end lost 1 base, the J end lost 2 bases, and 10 bases lay between the germline ends. CDR3 size: 15 residues. In DNA, the CDR3 is TGTGCCAGCAGCTTAGGCGGGACAAACACAGATACGCAGTATTTT. Its translation is CASSLGGTNTDTQYF. Supplemented by reference TRBV7-9 and TRBJ2-3, the full variable domain reads DTGVSQNPRHKITKRGQNVTFRCDPISEHNRLYWYRQTLGQGPEFLTYFQNEAQLEKSRLLSDRFSAERPKGSFSTLEIQRTEQGDSAMYLCASSLGGTNTDTQYFGPGTRLTVL.

This clonotype was found a few times. This sequence joins TRBV6-5 and TRBJ2-1, with D possibly TRBD1 on 6 matching bases. The CDR3 length is 16 residues. The V end lost 2 bases, the J end lost 10 bases, and 21 bases lay between the germline ends. Germline CDR1 MNHEY, CDR2 SVGAGI. The CDR3 nucleotides read TGTGCCAGCAGTTACACTCACCCCGACAGGACTGGCGAGCAGTTCTTC. Residues: CASSYTHPDRTGEQFF.

CDR3 residues: CASSKEGGTLAKNIQYF. For the CDR3, the DNA is TGTGCCAGCAGTAAAGAGGGAGGGACCCTAGCCAAAAACATTCAGTACTTC. The rearrangement joins TRBV25-1 to TRBJ2-4, with 7 bases matching TRBD2. This CDR3 is built from 17 residues. The germline gives CDR1 MGHDK, CDR2 SYGVNS. The V gene end was trimmed by 5 bases and the J gene end by 0 bases; junction bases not matched to a gene: 10.

The genes are TRBV4-3 and TRBJ2-7, with D possibly being TRBD1 or TRBD2 (6 bases each). The CDR3 loop spans 13 amino acids. Looked up from germline, CDR1 is LGHNA and CDR2 is YSLEER. Trimming took 8 bases from V and 0 from J, leaving 11 bases between them. The CDR3 nucleotides are TGCGCCAGCGGCGAGGGGGGCTCCTACGAGCAGTACTTC. Encoded protein: CASGEGGSYEQYF.

The chain carries TRBV29-1 and TRBJ2-1; D possibly corresponds to TRBD2 (6 bases). Per germline, CDR1 SQVTM and CDR2 ANQGSEA. The CDR3 totals 14 residues. V shed 2 bases and J shed 3 bases, with 11 bases lying between them. CDR3 sequence reads: CSVEWVGGYNEQFF. Here the CDR3 DNA reads TGCAGCGTTGAATGGGTGGGGGGCTACAATGAGCAGTTCTTC.

The rearrangement uses TRBV5-6 and TRBJ2-5; 11 positions agree with TRBD2. Per germline, CDR1 SGHDT and CDR2 YYEEEE. The CDR3 has 19 amino acids. V shed 0 bases and J 4 bases; nucleotides not matched to a gene: 14. CDR3 residues: CASSLGLAGPRGAGETQYF. Here the CDR3 DNA reads TGTGCCAGCAGCTTGGGACTAGCGGGACCGAGGGGGGCAGGAGAGACCCAGTACTTC.

The chain is built from TRBV10-2 and TRBJ2-1; D ambiguous. From germline, CDR1 is WSHSY and CDR2 SAAADI. CDR3 length equals 13 residues. The V gene lost 3 bases and the J gene lost 4 bases, with 7 bases spanning the gap. The CDR3 reads CASSEDLYNEQFF. CDR3 sequence (DNA): TGCGCCAGCAGTGAAGACCTATACAATGAGCAGTTCTTC.

The chain joins TRBV20-1 to TRBJ1-2, with a tentative D call TRBD1 (5 bases). The V gene's germline CDR1 is DFQATT and CDR2 SNEGSKA (reference sequence). Between the trimmed V and J ends, which lost 3 bases and 1 base, there was a span of 12 bases. The CDR3 has 14 amino acids. The CDR3 loop reads CSARGRWDNYGYTF. Here the CDR3 DNA reads TGCAGTGCTAGGGGACGGTGGGATAACTATGGCTACACCTTC.

This clonotype was found many times. This chain links TRBV9 with TRBJ2-1, with D unclear. Germline V gives CDR1 SGDLS, CDR2 YYNGEE. V lost 0 bases and J 7 bases, leaving 8 bases between the germline ends. The CDR3 runs to 13 residues. CDR3 nucleotide sequence: TGTGCCAGCAGCGTAGAATACGATAATGAGCAGTTCTTC. It is translated as CASSVEYDNEQFF.

The chain recombines TRBV5-1 with TRBJ1-1, with a tentative D call TRBD1 (6 bases). Germline values: CDR1 SGHRS, CDR2 YFSETQ. The CDR3 covers 16 residues. The germline V and J ends were trimmed by 5 bases and 2 bases, with 19 bases remaining between them. The CDR3 coding sequence is TGCGCCAGCAGGATAAGCGCAGGGGCGGTTAACACTGAAGCTTTCTTT. It codes for CASRISAGAVNTEAFF.

This clonotype was detected only a few times. J is TRBJ2-3 and V is TRBV5-1, with TRBD2 matching 10 bases. Germline V CDR1 and CDR2: SGHRS, YFSETQ. V dropped 0 bases and J dropped 4; count of bases not matched to a gene: 2. This CDR3 comprises 15 residues. CDR3 residues: CASSLEAGGADTQYF. The CDR3 DNA follows: TGCGCCAGCAGCTTGGAAGCGGGGGGGGCAGATACGCAGTATTTT. The full variable domain, rest sourced from reference TRBV5-1 and TRBJ2-3, is KAGVTQTPRYLIKTRGQQVTLSCSPISGHRSVSWYQQTPGQGLQFLFEYFSETQRNKGNFPGRFSGRQFSNSRSEMNVSTLELGDSALYLCASSLEAGGADTQYFGPGTRLTVL.

The chain carries TRBV7-9 and TRBJ2-7; D is perhaps TRBD2 (7 bases). CDR3 size: 12 residues. Per the germline V gene, CDR1 is SEHNR and CDR2 is FQNEAQ (reference sequence). The V and J ends lost 11 bases and 5 bases respectively, with 16 bases between them. Here the CDR3 DNA reads TGTGCCGGGGGGGCAGGGGAGGACGAGCAGTACTTC. Its protein product is CAGGAGEDEQYF.

This rearrangement joins TRBV3-1 to TRBJ2-1; maybe TRBD2 (6 bases). The CDR3 is 15 residues long. The germline V gene has CDR1 LGHDT and CDR2 YNNKEL (reference sequence). Trimming took 1 base from V and 5 from J, leaving 12 bases between them. This CDR3 is CASSQAGGKDNEQFF. For the CDR3, the DNA is TGTGCCAGCAGCCAAGCAGGCGGGAAAGACAATGAGCAGTTCTTC.

This clonotype was recorded at least ten times. This chain uses TRBV5-1 with TRBJ2-3; 9 bases match TRBD1. The CDR3 has 13 amino acids. Germline trimming cut 3 bases from V and 6 bases from J; bases unmatched to any gene: 2. In germline, CDR1 is SGHRS, CDR2 YFSETQ. In DNA form, the CDR3 reads TGCGCCAGCAGCTGGACAGGGGCTGATACGCAGTATTTT. Translated: CASSWTGADTQYF. Based on the CDR3 plus reference TRBV5-1 and TRBJ2-3, the full variable domain is KAGVTQTPRYLIKTRGQQVTLSCSPISGHRSVSWYQQTPGQGLQFLFEYFSETQRNKGNFPGRFSGRQFSNSRSEMNVSTLELGDSALYLCASSWTGADTQYFGPGTRLTVL.

The chain couples TRBV5-1 to TRBJ2-5; the match to TRBD1 covers 8 bases. Germline-derived CDR1 and CDR2 are SGHRS and YFSETQ. The CDR3 runs 15 residues. V was clipped by 0 bases and J by 4 bases; unmatched bases: 5. CDR3 coding DNA: TGCGCCAGCAGCTTGGGGACAGGGCCGGCAGAGACCCAGTACTTC. This codes for CASSLGTGPAETQYF.